This T cell receptor beta chain was found in a study of OX40 agonist ivuxolimab in advanced cancers. In the study overall: Patients were infused with ivuxolimab every 2 weeks at 0.01 to 10 mg/kg. Patients enrolled in dose escalation were diagnosed with hepatocellular carcinoma, melanoma, renal cell or head and neck cancer.

On this clone itself: Antigen: not known.

Regarding the study as a whole: Some nonresponders likewise displayed low normalized T-cell clonal expansion. Among T cells, CD8+ cells averaged more expanded clones than CD4+ cells.

The V end lost 0 bases, the J end lost 4 bases, and 10 bases lay between the germline ends. This CDR3 region has 14 residues. The germline gives CDR1 SGHRS, CDR2 YFSETQ. Using immunoSEQ multiplex PCR, the repertoire was profiled, and TCRdb retains in-frame clones only, with some absent. The table lists 12,000 to 15,000 clones, 91% of them singletons. The chain combines TRBV5-1 with TRBJ1-2; D is undetermined. This receptor was taken from an adult with an advanced solid tumor such as melanoma, head and neck, liver or kidney cancer. Sample: CD4+ or CD8+ T cells sorted from blood, taken in a trial of the OX40 agonist ivuxolimab. The CDR3: CASSLDSLAYGYTF. CDR3 coding DNA: TGCGCCAGCAGCTTGGATTCCTTGGCCTATGGCTACACCTTC.